These 9 T cell receptor beta chains were sequenced from one sample in a study of T cell repertoires in cytomegalovirus infection. Their recognized antigens are unknown. TCRdb used MiXCR to reprocess the reads, holding one entry per CDR3 protein. The sample has 450,000 to 600,000 distinct CDR3 sequences, 30% to 35% seen once. The source material was cultured PBMCs, sampled from culture after CMV antigen stimulation. These receptors originate from a human donor in good health (CMV status not recorded). Some clones in this sample may be carry-over from other donors' samples.

This chain joins TRBV2 and TRBJ2-7, with a weak D call TRBD1 (6 bases). Germline assignment: CDR1 SNHLY and CDR2 FYNNEI. V lost 6 bases and J 9 bases, leaving 15 bases between the germline ends. CDR3 size: 12 residues. CDR3 DNA sequence: TGTGCCAGCAGGAGACAGGATTTGTCGCAGTACTTC. This sequence encodes CASRRQDLSQYF.

This rearrangement joins TRBV4-3 to TRBJ2-2; D remains ambiguous. CDR1 is LGHNA and CDR2 is YSLEER in the germline V gene. V was cut by 1 base and J by 0 bases, with 9 bases left in between. The CDR3 sequence is 16 residues long. CDR3 in DNA: TGCGCCAGCAGCCAAGGGTCAGCATCGAACACCGGGGAGCTGTTTTTT. Its protein product is CASSQGSASNTGELFF.

The chain employs TRBV19 and TRBJ1-2; the D gene is possibly TRBD1 (5 bases). Trimming removed 3 bases at V and 6 bases at J, with 14 bases between. This CDR3 is built from 14 residues. Per the germline V gene, CDR1 is LNHDA and CDR2 is SQIVND (reference sequence). CDR3 region: CASSIPGTNNGYTF. CDR3 sequence (DNA): TGTGCCAGTAGTATCCCTGGGACCAATAATGGCTACACCTTC.

This clonotype was detected only a few times. This chain joins TRBV4-1 and TRBJ2-1, with D perhaps matching TRBD2 (6 bases). The CDR3 length is 18 residues. Deletions cut 0 bases from V and 0 bases from J, with 15 bases between. CDR1 and CDR2 (germline): MGHRA, YSYEKL. CDR3 loop: CASSQDPIFGSSYNEQFF. DNA for the CDR3: TGCGCCAGCAGCCAAGATCCTATTTTCGGGAGCTCCTACAATGAGCAGTTCTTC.

The J gene is TRBJ1-2, the V gene TRBV28, with unresolved D. V was cut by 2 bases and J by 4 bases, with 14 bases left in between. The germline V gene encodes CDR1 MDHEN and CDR2 SYDVKM. The CDR3 contains 15 residues. CDR3 nucleotide sequence: TGTGCCAGCAGTTTAGGACCAGAAAGCTCCTATGGCTACACCTTC. Translating gives CASSLGPESSYGYTF.

The rearrangement links TRBV14 to TRBJ2-7; 11 bases line up with TRBD2. The CDR3 is 16 residues long. V shed 0 bases, J shed 5 bases, and the junction held 6 bases outside the gene matches. The germline V gene has CDR1 SGHDN and CDR2 FVKESK. The CDR3 nucleotides read TGTGCCAGCAGCCAAGATAGCGGGAGGGACTTTGACGAGCAGTACGTC. Its protein is CASSQDSGRDFDEQYV.

This sequence joins TRBV11-2 and TRBJ1-2, with D uncertain. This CDR3 is built from 13 residues. V lost 5 bases and J lost 1, with 8 bases in between. Per germline, CDR1 SGHAT and CDR2 FQNNGV. The CDR3 sequence is CASSQTNNYGYTF. The CDR3 DNA sequence: TGTGCCAGCAGCCAGACCAATAACTATGGCTACACCTTC.

The chain's CDR3 is CASSEVGLPTDTQYF. CDR3 DNA: TGTGCCAGCAGTGAAGTGGGACTACCCACAGATACGCAGTATTTT. J is TRBJ2-3 and V is TRBV2, with 7 positions matching TRBD2. V was pared by 1 base and J by 2 bases, with 3 bases of the junction left unmatched. Germline V gene lookup returns CDR1 SNHLY and CDR2 FYNNEI. The CDR3 extends over 15 amino acids.

In this sample, this clonotype turned up a few times. The V gene is TRBV27, the J gene TRBJ2-1; 8 bases fit TRBD2. The ends lost 2 bases at V and 4 bases at J; junction bases unmatched: 7. Germline lookup yields CDR1 MNHEY and CDR2 SMNVEV (reference sequence). The length of the CDR3 is 16 residues. The CDR3 spells CASSLQPGLVYNEQFF. The CDR3 nucleotides are TGTGCCAGCAGTTTACAACCGGGACTAGTTTACAATGAGCAGTTCTTC.